This TCR beta chain emerged from a study of shared clonotypes between healthy human individuals (TCRdb year 2020). Background for the entire study: The cohort included a few men and a couple of women between 18 and 49 years of age. For each donor, three plates each were used for CD4 naive and CD4 memory, two plates were used for CD8 naive, and one plate was used for CD8 memory. Blood TCR repertoires of about five healthy adults were deeply sequenced to estimate repertoire size and the extent of clonotype sharing between individuals. To increase sequencing depth and limit assay-specific biases, TCR repertoire library preparation and sequencing were carried out by different laboratories using diverse techniques. Per donor, leukapheresis produced somewhere between about 0.9 and 9.5 billion PBMCs.

TCR CDR3 regions were amplified from genomic DNA by multiplex PCR using the deep immunoSEQ assay. Extracted genomic DNA from each cell subset was spread evenly across all wells of several immunoSEQ 96-well plates, with each plate serving as a replicate. Each replicate PCR for sorted subsets received around 200 ng genomic DNA, equal to some 32,000 T cell genomes. Purified libraries were measured with a Qubit 3.0 fluorometer, size-checked on a Bioanalyzer 2100, and measured again with the KAPA Library Quantification kit. Every immunoSEQ 96-well plate was sequenced on a dedicated single-read 150-cycle Illumina NextSeq 550 flow cell. As for the original processing: Because the immunoSEQ output held only junctional sequences and lacked quality scores, the filtering could not match the filtering applied to full-length reads. Sequences were annotated with PyIR, a Python wrapper for IgBLAST v1.9, and V/J genes and CDR3 were assigned using IMGT germline references. Reads were removed for weak V/J assignments (E-value above 1e-6), missing CDR3, stop codons, out-of-frame junctions, or ambiguous translated residues. V3J clonotypes were defined as sequences sharing the same inferred V gene, J gene, and CDR3 amino acid sequence. Percentage overlap between repertoires was computed as shared unique clonotypes divided by the size of the smaller repertoire. Richness of each repertoire was evaluated using RTK rarefaction, the Chao1 estimator, and Recon v2.1 estimates of unobserved clonotypes. Generation probabilities for all TCRbeta clonotypes obtained by the gDNA method from a handful of donors were computed using OLGA. TCRdb re-hosts the immuneACCESS table, in-frame sequences only. Its copies lack some clones; in the studies checked, an unresolved V gene accounts for under half of them, and the cause for the rest is not known. The D gene and trimming were derived from the DNA, and the V and J assignments and clone size from that table. Counted in this sample were about 2.1 million clones; 80% to 95% of them appeared once. Over 1.5% of the sample comes from the top ten.

V loses 0 bases, J loses 3 bases, and the germline ends lie 6 bases apart. The CDR3 covers 13 residues, taking in both the cysteine and the phenylalanine. Only the CDR3 portion is preserved as DNA: 39 bases, with reading frame beginning at the first base. Reading the germline V gene gives CDR1 SGHRS and CDR2 YFSETQ. Overall results and qualifications from the work: Sampling was limited to blood, and TCR repertoires in tissue likely differ from TCR repertoires in blood. Rarefaction of sorted-subset datasets indicated incomplete sequencing despite the large sequencing depth. Estimated clonotype richness was generally larger for naive than for memory subsets. Compared with non-shared clonotypes, the clonotypes found in all four sorted-subset donors had higher generation probabilities. Based on pairwise subsampling, the degree of clonotype sharing among donors was expected to be affected by sequencing depth. The genetic and exposure-history diversity represented was limited by the small number of donors. When a few donors were compared, the shared fraction of clonotypes was 5% to 6.5% for naive CD4, over 3% for naive CD8, 2.3% for memory CD4, and approximately 0.4% for memory CD8.

Notes on this clone: There is no known antigen for this receptor. A much larger clone lies a single base off, so this may be a read error. The same CDR3 arises from other DNA sequences in this sample as well.

For the CD8 naive samples, CD45RO-negative cells were positively selected for CCR7, yielding a CD45RA+CCR7+ population from which TemRA cells were excluded. Healthy HIV-negative adults with no recently reported acute infections or vaccinations were included as donors. Every donor was a Caucasian adult residing in Nashville, Tennessee, USA. After blood collection by leukapheresis, PBMCs were isolated using Ficoll-Histopaque density gradient centrifugation and then cryopreserved in the vapor phase of liquid nitrogen. Analytical flow cytometry was used to check the purity and quantity of each magnetically sorted T cell population. From each sorted fraction, genomic DNA was isolated and quantified by UV absorbance on a Nanodrop 2000c.

The source material was naive CD8+ T cells from PBMCs. The cell subset or site tag for this specimen amounts to: CD45RA+CCR7+. The V gene is TRBV5-1 and the J gene is TRBJ1-1; TRBD1 is possibly the D segment (6 matching bases). This clonotype originated in a man between 18 and 35 years old in good health. Some clones in this sample may be carry-over from other donors' samples. The CDR3 reads CASSLGGHTEAFF. In nucleotide form, the sequence is TGCGCCAGCAGCTTGGGGGGGCACACTGAAGCTTTCTTT.